Listed here is a single T cell receptor beta chain. These data come from a study of blood T cell repertoires in COVID-19. In the original processing: By means of reference gene primer amplification, nucleated cell counts were estimated. Some clones are missing from TCRdb's copy, which holds only in-frame ones; the method was immunoSEQ multiplex PCR. The D gene and trimming were derived from the DNA, and the V and J assignments and clone size from that table. The repertoire includes fewer than 350,000 clones, roughly 85% of them detected once, and around 1.8% sits in the top ten. This CDR3 comprises 16 residues. Germline CDR1 SGHNT, CDR2 YYREEE (reference sequence). V was clipped by 3 bases and J by 6 bases; unmatched bases: 12. Clinical history reported by participants formed the basis on which cohorts were assigned. Exposed participants encountered a COVID-19 case during the 2 weeks preceding study entry.

The chain recombines TRBV5-4 with TRBJ2-7, with TRBD1 matching 10 bases. Sequencing was done on a sample of PBMCs or T cells enriched from blood (not recorded which). The receptor was derived from a woman aged 30 to 39 who had been exposed to COVID-19. DNA for the CDR3: TGTGCCAGCAGCTCGGGACAGGGGCCCCAACTTCTCGAGCAGTACTTC. This codes for CASSSGQGPQLLEQYF.